Shown below are 9 T cell receptor beta chains from a single sample sequenced in a study of patients and donors after allogeneic stem cell transplantation. MiXCR was run by TCRdb on the RT-PCR reads, yielding one entry per CDR3 protein. The repertoire has over 150,000 distinct CDR3 sequences, more than 35% of them found once; the top ten carry about 33%. The specimen was blood, either unsorted or a sorted T cell fraction (not recorded which). Receptor source: a human donor who was either an allogeneic HSCT recipient or a stem cell or donor lymphocyte infusion donor (not recorded which). It is not recorded whose cells these are; they may come from a transplant donor.

The V and J genes are TRBV4-1 and TRBJ1-5; D may be TRBD1 (6 bases). Trimming cost V 0 bases and J 6 bases, with 24 bases left between them. CDR3 length equals 19 residues. CDR1 and CDR2 from the germline V gene are MGHRA and YSYEKL. This CDR3 reads CASSQDGRDTQRPGQPQHF. In DNA form, the CDR3 reads TGCGCCAGCAGCCAAGATGGGCGGGACACCCAACGCCCGGGTCAGCCCCAGCATTTT.

This clonotype showed up just once. V usage is TRBV6-5 and J usage is TRBJ2-1; D gene ambiguous. Trimming pared 0 bases from V and 6 bases from J, leaving 3 bases between. This CDR3 is built from 12 residues. Germline V gene lookup returns CDR1 MNHEY and CDR2 SVGAGI. The CDR3 reads CASSYSGNEQFF. CDR3 coding DNA: TGTGCCAGCAGTTACTCCGGCAATGAGCAGTTCTTC.

Details on this clonotype: The junction shows a germline mismatch at one end, possibly a read error. The chain links TRBV4-3 to TRBJ1-4; D gene uncertain. Per germline, CDR1 LGHNA and CDR2 YSLEER. The CDR3 consists of 11 residues. In DNA, the CDR3 is TGCGCCAGCAGCCAAGACGAAAAACCGTTTTTT. Residues: CASSQDEKPFF.

This clonotype was seen a handful of times. The chain combines TRBV7-9 with TRBJ1-1, with D possibly matching TRBD1 (6 bases). In germline, CDR1 is SEHNR, CDR2 FQNEAQ (reference sequence). Trimming removed 1 base at V and 0 bases at J, with 12 bases between. CDR3 length: 16 residues. The CDR3 spells CASSLGSGAMNTEAFF. The DNA for the CDR3 is TGTGCCAGCAGCTTAGGGTCAGGGGCAATGAACACTGAAGCTTTCTTT.

This clonotype was detected only once. This rearrangement joins TRBV5-1 to TRBJ1-1; 8 bases match TRBD1. Per germline, CDR1 SGHRS and CDR2 YFSETQ. The V segment lost 4 bases and the J segment 4 bases; nucleotides outside the gene matches: 6. The CDR3 totals 14 residues. The CDR3 DNA is TGCGCCAGCAGCATCCCACAGGGGGGCACTGAAGCTTTCTTT. It is translated as CASSIPQGGTEAFF. Together with reference TRBV5-1 and TRBJ1-1, the CDR3 gives the full variable domain: KAGVTQTPRYLIKTRGQQVTLSCSPISGHRSVSWYQQTPGQGLQFLFEYFSETQRNKGNFPGRFSGRQFSNSRSEMNVSTLELGDSALYLCASSIPQGGTEAFFGQGTRLTVV.

This rearrangement joins TRBV29-1 to TRBJ2-2; D gene uncertain. There are 13 residues in the CDR3. V shed 7 bases and J shed 0 bases, with 9 bases lying between them. Germline CDR1 is SQVTM and CDR2 is ANQGSEA. In DNA form, the CDR3 reads TGCAGCGCCTACGGGCCGAACACCGGGGAGCTGTTTTTT. Protein product: CSAYGPNTGELFF.

J is TRBJ2-3 and V is TRBV6-6; 10 bases agree with TRBD2. The CDR3 has 17 amino acids. Germline V gives CDR1 MNHNY, CDR2 SVGAGI (reference sequence). V shed 0 bases and J 4 bases; nucleotides not matched to a gene: 7. The CDR3 here is CASSYSGGTSASDTQYF. The DNA of the CDR3 is TGTGCCAGCAGTTACTCCGGCGGGACTAGCGCCTCAGATACGCAGTATTTT.

This sequence joins TRBV14 and TRBJ2-1, with 7 bases fitting TRBD1. Germline CDR1 is SGHDN and CDR2 is FVKESK. The trim removed 4 bases at V and 4 bases at J, leaving 7 bases unmatched. This CDR3 is built from 15 residues. The DNA for the CDR3 is TGTGCCAGCAGCCCGACAGGGCTGGGGTACAATGAGCAGTTCTTC. Translation gives CASSPTGLGYNEQFF.

A word on this clonotype: At one of its ends the junction is not consistent with the germline gene, which may arise from a read error. The chain links TRBV7-6 to TRBJ2-3; 8 bases map to TRBD2. The CDR3 consists of 11 residues. From germline, CDR1 is SGHVS and CDR2 FNYEAQ. In DNA, the CDR3 is TGTGCCAGCAGCTTAGTGATTGCGGGAGGTTTT. Protein: CASSLVIAGGF.